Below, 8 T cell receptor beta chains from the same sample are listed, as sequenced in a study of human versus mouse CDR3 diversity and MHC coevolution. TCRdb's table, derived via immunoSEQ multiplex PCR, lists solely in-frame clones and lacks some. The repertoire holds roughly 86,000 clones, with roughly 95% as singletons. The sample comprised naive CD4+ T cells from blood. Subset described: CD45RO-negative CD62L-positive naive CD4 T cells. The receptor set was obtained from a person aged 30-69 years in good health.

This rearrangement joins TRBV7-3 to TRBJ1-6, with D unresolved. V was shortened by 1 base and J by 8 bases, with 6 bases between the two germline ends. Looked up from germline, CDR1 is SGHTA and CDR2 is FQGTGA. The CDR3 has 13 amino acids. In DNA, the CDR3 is TGTGCCAGCAGCTTAAGCCCAGATTCACCCCTCCACTTT. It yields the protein CASSLSPDSPLHF.

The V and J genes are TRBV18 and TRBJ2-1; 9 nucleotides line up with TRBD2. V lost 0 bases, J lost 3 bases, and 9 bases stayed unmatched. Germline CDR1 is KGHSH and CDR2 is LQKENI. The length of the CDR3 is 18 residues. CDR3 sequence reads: CASSPPSGRSGRYNEQFF. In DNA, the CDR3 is TGTGCCAGCTCACCACCTAGCGGGAGAAGTGGCCGCTACAATGAGCAGTTCTTC. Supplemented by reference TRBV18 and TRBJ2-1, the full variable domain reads NAGVMQNPRHLVRRRGQEARLRCSPMKGHSHVYWYRQLPEEGLKFMVYLQKENIIDESGMPKERFSAEFPKEGPSILRIQQVVRGDSAAYFCASSPPSGRSGRYNEQFFGPGTRLTVL.

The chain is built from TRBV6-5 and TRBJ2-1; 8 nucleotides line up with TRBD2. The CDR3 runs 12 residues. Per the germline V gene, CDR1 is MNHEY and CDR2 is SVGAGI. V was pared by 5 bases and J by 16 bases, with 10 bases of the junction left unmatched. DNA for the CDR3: TGTGCCAGCAGTGAAGTTGACGGGGGGGTATTCTTC. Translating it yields CASSEVDGGVFF.

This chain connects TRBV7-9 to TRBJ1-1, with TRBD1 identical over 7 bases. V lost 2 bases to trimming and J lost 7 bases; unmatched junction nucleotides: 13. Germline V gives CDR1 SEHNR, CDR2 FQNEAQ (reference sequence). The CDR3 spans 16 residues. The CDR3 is CASSLPGRGLSGEAFF. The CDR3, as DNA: TGTGCCAGCAGCTTACCGGGCAGGGGGTTGTCCGGTGAAGCTTTCTTT.

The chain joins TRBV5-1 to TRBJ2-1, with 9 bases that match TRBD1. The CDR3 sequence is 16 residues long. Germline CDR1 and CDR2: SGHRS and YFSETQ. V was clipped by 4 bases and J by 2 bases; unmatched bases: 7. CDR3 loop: CASSKPGQGPYNEQFF. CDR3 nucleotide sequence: TGCGCCAGCAGCAAACCGGGACAGGGTCCCTACAATGAGCAGTTCTTC.

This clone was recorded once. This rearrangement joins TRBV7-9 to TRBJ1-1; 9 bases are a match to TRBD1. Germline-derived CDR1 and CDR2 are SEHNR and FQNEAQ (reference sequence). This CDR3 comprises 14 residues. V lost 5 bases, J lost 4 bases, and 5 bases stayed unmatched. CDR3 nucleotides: TGTGCCAGCAGCCCACAGGGGGCAGGCACTGAAGCTTTCTTT. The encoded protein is CASSPQGAGTEAFF.

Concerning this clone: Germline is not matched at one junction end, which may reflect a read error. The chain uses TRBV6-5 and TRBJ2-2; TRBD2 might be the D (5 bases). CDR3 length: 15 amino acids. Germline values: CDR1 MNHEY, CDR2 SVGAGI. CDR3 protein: CTSRSYGANTGELFF. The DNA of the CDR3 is TGTACCAGCCGGAGTTACGGGGCGAACACCGGGGAGCTGTTTTTT.

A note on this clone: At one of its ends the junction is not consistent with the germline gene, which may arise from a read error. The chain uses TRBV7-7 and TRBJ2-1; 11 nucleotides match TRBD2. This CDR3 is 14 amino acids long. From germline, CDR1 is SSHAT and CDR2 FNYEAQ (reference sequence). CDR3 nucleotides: TGTGCTAGCAGCCATAGCGGGGGGGGCAATGAGCAGTTCTTC. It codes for CASSHSGGGNEQFF. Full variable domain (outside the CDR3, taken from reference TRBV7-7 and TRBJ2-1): GAGVSQSPRYKVTKRGQDVTLRCDPISSHATLYWYQQALGQGPEFLTYFNYEAQPDKSGLPSDRFSAERPEGSISTLTIQRTEQRDSAMYRCASSHSGGGNEQFFGPGTRLTVL.